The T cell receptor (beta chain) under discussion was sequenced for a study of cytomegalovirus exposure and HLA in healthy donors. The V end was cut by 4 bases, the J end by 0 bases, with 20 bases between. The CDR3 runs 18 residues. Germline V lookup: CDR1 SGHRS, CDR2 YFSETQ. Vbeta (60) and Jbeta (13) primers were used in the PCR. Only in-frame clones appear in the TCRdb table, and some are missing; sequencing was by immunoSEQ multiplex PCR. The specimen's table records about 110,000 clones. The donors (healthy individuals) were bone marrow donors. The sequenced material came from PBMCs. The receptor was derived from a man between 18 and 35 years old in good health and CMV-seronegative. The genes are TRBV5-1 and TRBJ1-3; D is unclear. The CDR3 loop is CASSPLLLLPISGNTIYF. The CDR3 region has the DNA TGCGCCAGCAGCCCGCTACTTCTGCTGCCTATCTCTGGAAACACCATATATTTT.